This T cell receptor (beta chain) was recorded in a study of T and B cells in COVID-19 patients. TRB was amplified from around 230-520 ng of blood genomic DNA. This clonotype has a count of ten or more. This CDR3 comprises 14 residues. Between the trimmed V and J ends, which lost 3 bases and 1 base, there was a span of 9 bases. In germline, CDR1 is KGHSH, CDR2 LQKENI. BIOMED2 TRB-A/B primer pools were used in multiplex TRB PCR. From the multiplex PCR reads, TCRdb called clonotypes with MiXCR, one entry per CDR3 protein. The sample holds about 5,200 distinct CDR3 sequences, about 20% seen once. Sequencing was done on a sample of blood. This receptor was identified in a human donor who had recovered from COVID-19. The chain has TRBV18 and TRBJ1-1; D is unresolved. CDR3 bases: TGTGCCAGCTCACCGATAGGAAGGAACACTGAAGCTTTCTTT. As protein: CASSPIGRNTEAFF.